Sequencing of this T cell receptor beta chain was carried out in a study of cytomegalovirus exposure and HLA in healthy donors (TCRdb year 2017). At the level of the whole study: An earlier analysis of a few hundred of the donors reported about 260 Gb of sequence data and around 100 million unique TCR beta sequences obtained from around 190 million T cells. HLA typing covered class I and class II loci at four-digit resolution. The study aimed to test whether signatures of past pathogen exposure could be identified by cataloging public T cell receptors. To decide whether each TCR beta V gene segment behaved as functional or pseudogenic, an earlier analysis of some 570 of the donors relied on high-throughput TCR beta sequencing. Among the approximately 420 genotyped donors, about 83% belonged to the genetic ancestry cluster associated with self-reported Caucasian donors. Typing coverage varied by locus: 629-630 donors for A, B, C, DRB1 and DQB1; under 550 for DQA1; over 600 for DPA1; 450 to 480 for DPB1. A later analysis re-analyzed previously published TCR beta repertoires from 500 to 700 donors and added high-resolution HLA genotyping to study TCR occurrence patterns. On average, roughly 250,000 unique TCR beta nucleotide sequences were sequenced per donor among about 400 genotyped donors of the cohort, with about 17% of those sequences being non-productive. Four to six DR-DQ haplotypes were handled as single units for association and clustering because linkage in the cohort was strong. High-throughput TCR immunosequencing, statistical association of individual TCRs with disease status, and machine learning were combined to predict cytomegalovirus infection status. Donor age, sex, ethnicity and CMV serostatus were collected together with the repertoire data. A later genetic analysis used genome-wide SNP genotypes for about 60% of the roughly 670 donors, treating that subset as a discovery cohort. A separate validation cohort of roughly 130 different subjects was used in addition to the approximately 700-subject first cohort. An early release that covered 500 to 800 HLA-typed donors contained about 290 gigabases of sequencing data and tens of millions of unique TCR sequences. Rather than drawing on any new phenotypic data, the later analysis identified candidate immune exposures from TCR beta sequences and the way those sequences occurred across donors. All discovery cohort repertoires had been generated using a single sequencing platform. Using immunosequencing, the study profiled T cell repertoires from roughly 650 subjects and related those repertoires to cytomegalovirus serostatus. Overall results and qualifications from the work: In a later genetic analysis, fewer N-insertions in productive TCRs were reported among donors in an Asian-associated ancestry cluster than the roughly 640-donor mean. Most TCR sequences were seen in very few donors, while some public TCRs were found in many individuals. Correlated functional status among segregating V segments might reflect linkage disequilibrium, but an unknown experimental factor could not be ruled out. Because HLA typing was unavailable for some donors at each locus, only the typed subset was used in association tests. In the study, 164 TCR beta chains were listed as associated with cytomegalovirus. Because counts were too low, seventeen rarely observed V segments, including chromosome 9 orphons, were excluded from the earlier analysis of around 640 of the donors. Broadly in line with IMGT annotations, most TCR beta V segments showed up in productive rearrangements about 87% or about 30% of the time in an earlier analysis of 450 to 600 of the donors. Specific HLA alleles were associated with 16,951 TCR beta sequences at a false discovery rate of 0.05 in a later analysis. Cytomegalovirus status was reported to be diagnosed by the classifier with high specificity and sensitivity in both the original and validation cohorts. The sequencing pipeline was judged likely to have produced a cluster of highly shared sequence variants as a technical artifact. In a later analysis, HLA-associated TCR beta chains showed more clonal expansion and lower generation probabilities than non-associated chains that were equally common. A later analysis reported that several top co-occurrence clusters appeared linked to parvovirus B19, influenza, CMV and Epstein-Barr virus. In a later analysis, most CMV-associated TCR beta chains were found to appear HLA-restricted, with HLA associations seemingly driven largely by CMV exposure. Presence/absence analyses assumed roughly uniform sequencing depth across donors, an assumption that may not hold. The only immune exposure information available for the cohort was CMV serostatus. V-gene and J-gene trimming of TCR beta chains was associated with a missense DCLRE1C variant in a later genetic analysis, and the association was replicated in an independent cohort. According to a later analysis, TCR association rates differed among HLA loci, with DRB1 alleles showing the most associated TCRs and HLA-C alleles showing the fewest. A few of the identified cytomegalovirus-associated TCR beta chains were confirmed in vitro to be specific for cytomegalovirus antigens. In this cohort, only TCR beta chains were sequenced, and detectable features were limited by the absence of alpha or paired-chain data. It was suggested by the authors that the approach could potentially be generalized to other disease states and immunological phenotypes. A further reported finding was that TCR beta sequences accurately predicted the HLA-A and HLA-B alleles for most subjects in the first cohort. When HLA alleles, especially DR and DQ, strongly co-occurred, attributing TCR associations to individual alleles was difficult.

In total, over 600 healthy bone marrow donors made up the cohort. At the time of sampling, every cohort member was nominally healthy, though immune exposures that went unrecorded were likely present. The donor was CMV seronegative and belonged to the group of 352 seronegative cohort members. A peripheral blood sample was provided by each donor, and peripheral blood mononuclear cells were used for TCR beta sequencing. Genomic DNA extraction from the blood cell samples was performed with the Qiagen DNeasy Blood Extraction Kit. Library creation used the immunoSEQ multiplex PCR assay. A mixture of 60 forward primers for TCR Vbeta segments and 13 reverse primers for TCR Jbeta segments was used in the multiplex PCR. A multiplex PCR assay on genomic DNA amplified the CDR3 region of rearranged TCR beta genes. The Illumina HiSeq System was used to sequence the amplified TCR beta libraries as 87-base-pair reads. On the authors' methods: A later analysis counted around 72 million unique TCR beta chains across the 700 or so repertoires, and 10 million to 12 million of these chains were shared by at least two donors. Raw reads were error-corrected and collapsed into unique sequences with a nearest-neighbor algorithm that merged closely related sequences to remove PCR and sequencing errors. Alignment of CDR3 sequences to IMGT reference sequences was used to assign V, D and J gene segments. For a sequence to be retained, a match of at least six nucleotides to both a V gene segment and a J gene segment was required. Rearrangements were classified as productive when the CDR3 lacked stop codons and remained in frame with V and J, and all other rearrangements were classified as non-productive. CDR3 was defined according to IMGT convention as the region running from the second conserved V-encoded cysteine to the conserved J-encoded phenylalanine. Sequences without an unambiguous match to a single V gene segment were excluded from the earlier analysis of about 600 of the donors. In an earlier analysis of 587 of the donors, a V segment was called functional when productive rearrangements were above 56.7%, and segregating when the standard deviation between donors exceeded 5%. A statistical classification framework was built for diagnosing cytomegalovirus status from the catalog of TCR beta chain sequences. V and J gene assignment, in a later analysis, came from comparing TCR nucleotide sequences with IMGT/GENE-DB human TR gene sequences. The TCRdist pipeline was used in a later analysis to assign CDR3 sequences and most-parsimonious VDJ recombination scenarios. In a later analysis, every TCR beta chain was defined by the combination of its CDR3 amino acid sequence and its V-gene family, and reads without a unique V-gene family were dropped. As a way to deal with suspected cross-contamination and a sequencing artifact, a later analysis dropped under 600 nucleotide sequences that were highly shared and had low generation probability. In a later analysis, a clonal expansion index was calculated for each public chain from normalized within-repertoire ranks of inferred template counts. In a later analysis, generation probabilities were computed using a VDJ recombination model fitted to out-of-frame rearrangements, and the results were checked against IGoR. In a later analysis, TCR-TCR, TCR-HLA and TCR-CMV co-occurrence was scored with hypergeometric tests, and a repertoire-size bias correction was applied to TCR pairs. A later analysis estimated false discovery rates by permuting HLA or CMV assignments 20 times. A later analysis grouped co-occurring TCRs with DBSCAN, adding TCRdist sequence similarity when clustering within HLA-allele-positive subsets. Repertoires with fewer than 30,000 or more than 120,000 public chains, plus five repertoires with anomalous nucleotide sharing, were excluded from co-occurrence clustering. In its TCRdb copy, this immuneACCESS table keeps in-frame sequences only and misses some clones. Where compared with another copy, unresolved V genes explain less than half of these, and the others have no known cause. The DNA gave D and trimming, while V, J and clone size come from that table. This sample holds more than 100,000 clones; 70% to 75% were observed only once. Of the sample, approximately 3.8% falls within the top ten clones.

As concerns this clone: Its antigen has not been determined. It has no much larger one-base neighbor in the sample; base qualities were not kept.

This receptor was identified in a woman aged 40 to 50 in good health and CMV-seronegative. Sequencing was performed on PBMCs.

DNA sequence: TGTGCCAGCGGGCGGCAGGGAAGGAACACCGGGGAGCTGTTTTTT. Its protein reads: CASGRQGRNTGELFF. This chain joins TRBV6-6 to TRBJ2-2, with TRBD1 tentatively as D gene (5 bases match). CDR1 and CDR2 are drawn from the germline V gene (reference sequence): MNHNY, SVGAGI. The CDR3 goes from the cysteine to the phenylalanine over 15 residues. Only the CDR3 portion is preserved as DNA: 45 bases, with reading frame beginning at the first base. The V end loses 8 bases and the J end loses 1 base, and a stretch of 14 bases separates them.